The subject of this entry is one T cell receptor beta chain. Its antigen is not identified. J lost 7 bases, V lost 0 bases, and 7 bases had no gene match. The germline CDR1 and CDR2 sequences are SNHLY and FYNNEI. The CDR3 has 15 residues. Treatment described: roughly 11-day PBMC culture with coronavirus spike peptide pools or control peptides (ViraFEST assay). Nucleocapsid antibody negativity before and after vaccination indicated that healthy vaccinees had never had SARS-CoV-2 infection. The authors replaced half the medium with fresh IL-2 medium on days 3 and 7. This specimen comes from a study of vaccination and CD4 T cells after COVID-19. Turning to the study itself: From HCoV-229E, HCoV-OC43, HCoV-NL63 and SARS-CoV-2, overlapping spike peptides were used to stimulate the cells. Each control was exposed to a CEFX pool, an HIV-1 Nef pool, or no peptide at all.

The assay that was used to sequence DNA from cultured CD4+ T cells was the Oncomine TCR Beta short-read assay. A single record per CDR3 protein comes from TCRdb applying MiXCR to the PCR reads. The sample has approximately 22,000 distinct CDR3 sequences, roughly three fifths seen once. The source of this sequence is a human donor who received a COVID-19 vaccine. Sequenced material: CD4+ T cells from blood, cultured in vitro, taken after SARS-CoV-2 vaccination. V gene TRBV2 combines with J gene TRBJ1-2; 8 positions agree with TRBD1. In DNA form, the CDR3 reads TGTGCCAGCAGTGAAGCCGAAGACAGGGGCTCTGGCTACACCTTC. As protein: CASSEAEDRGSGYTF.